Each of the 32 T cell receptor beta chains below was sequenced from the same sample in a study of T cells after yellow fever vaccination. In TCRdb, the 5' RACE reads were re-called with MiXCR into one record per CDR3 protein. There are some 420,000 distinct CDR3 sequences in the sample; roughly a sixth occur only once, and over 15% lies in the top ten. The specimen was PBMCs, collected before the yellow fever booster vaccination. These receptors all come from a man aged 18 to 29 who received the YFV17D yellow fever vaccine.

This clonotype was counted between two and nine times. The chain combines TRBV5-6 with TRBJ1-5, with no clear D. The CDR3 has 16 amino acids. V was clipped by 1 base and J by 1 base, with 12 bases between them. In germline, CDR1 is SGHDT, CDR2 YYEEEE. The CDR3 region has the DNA TGTGCCAGCAGCTTGTGGGGTCGTGGGAGCAATCAGCCCCAGCATTTT. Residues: CASSLWGRGSNQPQHF.

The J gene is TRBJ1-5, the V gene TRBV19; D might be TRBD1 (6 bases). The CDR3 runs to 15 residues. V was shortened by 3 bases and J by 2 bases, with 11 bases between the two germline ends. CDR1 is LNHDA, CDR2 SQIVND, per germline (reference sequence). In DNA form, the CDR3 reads TGTGCCAGTAGTATGAGCGGGGGCGGCAATCAGCCCCAGCATTTT. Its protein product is CASSMSGGGNQPQHF.

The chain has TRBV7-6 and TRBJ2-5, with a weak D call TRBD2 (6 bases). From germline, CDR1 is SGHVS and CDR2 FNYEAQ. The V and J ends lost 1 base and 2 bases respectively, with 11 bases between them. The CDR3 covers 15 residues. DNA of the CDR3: TGTGCCAGCAGCTTAGTCAGGGACTCTCAAGAGACCCAGTACTTC. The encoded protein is CASSLVRDSQETQYF. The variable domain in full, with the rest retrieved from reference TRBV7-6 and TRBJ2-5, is GAGVSQSPRYKVTKRGQDVALRCDPISGHVSLYWYRQALGQGPEFLTYFNYEAQQDKSGLPNDRFSAERPEGSISTLTIQRTEQRDSAMYRCASSLVRDSQETQYFGPGTRLLVL.

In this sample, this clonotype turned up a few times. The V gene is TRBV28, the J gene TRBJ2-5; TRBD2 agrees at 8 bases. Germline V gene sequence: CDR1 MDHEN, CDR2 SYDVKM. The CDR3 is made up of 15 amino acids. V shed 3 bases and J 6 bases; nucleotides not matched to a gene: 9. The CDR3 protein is CASSFVGGAPQTQYF. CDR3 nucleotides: TGTGCCAGCAGTTTTGTCGGGGGGGCCCCCCAGACCCAGTACTTC.

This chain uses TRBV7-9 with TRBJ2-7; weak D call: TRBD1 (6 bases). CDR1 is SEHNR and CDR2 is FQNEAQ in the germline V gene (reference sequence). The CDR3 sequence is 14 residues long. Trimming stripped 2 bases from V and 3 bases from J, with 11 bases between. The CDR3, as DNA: TGTGCCAGCAGCTTATCAGGGGCGGGCTACGAGCAGTACGTC. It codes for CASSLSGAGYEQYV.

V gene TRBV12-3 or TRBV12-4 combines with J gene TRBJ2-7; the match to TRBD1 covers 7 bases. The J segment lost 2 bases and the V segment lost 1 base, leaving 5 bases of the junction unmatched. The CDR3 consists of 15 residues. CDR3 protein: CASSLGQGEAYEQYF. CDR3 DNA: TGTGCCAGCAGTTTAGGGCAGGGGGAAGCCTACGAGCAGTACTTC.

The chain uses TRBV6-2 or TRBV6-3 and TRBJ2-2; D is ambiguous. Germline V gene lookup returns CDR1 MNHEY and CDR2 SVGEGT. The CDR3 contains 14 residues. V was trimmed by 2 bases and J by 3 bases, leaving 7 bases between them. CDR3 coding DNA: TGTGCCAGCAGTTACGTTGGTTACACCGGGGAGCTGTTTTTT. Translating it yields CASSYVGYTGELFF.

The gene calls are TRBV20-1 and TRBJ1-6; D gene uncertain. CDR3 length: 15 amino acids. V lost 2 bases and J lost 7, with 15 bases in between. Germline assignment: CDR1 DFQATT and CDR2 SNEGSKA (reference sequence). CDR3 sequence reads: CSARSPGRPNSPLHF. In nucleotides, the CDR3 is TGCAGTGCTAGATCACCCGGCAGGCCCAATTCACCCCTCCACTTT.

This CDR3 reads CASSPGQGKYEQYV. CDR3 nucleotides: TGTGCCAGCAGTCCGGGACAGGGTAAATACGAGCAGTACGTC. This sequence joins TRBV6-5 and TRBJ2-7; 9 positions match TRBD1. J was trimmed by 4 bases and V by 5 bases; bases with no gene match: 6. The germline V gene encodes CDR1 MNHEY and CDR2 SVGAGI. The CDR3 loop spans 14 amino acids.

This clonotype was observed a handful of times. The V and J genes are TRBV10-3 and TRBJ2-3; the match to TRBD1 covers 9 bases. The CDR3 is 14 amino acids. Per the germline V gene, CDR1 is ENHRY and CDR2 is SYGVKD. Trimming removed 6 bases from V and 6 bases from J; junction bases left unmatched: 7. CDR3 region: CAISRDRVGDTQYF. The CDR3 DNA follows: TGTGCCATCAGCCGGGACAGGGTTGGGGATACGCAGTATTTT.

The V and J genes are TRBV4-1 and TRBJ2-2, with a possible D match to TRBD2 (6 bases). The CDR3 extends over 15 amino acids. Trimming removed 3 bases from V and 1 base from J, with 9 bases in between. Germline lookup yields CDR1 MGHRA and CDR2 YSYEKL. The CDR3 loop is CASSQRGLNTGELFF. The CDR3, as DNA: TGCGCCAGCAGCCAGCGGGGCCTGAACACCGGGGAGCTGTTTTTT.

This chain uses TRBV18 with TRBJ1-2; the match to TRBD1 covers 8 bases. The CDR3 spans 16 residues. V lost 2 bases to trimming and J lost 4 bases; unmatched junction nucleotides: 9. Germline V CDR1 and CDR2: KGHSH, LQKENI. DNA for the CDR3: TGTGCCAGCTCACCAAGTAGCGGACAGGGAGGCTATGGCTACACCTTC. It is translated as CASSPSSGQGGYGYTF.

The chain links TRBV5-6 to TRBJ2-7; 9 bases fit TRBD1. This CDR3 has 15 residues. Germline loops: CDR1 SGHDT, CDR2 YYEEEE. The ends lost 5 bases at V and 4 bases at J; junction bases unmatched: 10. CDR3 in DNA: TGTGCCAGCAGGCTACAGGGGGCTACCTTTTACGAGCAGTACGTC. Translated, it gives CASRLQGATFYEQYV.

DNA for the CDR3: TGTGCCAGCAGCCTGATGGGGACATTAGCAGATACGCAGTATTTT. This sequence encodes CASSLMGTLADTQYF. The chain recombines TRBV7-2 with TRBJ2-3; maybe TRBD1 (6 bases). The CDR3 consists of 15 residues. The ends were cut back, 5 bases at V and 4 bases at J, with 16 bases in the middle. Germline CDR1 is SGHTA and CDR2 is FQGNSA.

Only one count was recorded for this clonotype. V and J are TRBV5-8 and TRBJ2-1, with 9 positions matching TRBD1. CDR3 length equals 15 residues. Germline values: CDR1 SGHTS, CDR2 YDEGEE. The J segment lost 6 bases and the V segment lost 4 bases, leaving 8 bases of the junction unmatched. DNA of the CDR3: TGTGCCAGCAGCAGAGGGGACAGGGCGACCAATGAGCAGTTCTTC. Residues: CASSRGDRATNEQFF.

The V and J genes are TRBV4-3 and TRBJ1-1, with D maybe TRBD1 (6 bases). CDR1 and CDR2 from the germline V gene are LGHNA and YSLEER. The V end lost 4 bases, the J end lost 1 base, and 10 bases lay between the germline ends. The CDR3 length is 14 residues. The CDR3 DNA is TGCGCCAGCAGCCGGACAGCAGGGAACACTGAAGCTTTCTTT. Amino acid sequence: CASSRTAGNTEAFF.

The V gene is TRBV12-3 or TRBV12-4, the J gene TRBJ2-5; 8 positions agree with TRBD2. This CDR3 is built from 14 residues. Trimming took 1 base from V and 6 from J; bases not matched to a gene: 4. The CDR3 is CASSLGGGGKTQYF. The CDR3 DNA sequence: TGTGCCAGCAGTTTAGGGGGCGGGGGGAAGACCCAGTACTTC.

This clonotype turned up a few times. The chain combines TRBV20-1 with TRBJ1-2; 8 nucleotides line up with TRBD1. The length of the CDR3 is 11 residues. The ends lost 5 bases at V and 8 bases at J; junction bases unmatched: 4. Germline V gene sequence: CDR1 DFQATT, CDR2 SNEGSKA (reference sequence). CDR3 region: CSARRGQGYTF. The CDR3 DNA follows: TGCAGTGCTCGCAGGGGGCAAGGCTACACCTTC.

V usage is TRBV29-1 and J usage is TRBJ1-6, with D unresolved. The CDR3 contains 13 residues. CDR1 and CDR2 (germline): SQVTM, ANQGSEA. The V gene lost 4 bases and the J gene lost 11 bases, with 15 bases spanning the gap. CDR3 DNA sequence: TGCAGCGTTGCCACTTCTAACTATCCACCCCTCCACTTT. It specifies CSVATSNYPPLHF.

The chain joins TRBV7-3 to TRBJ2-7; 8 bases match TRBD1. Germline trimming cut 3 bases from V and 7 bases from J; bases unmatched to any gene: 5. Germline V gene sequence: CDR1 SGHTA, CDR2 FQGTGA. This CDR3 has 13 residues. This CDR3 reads CASSLSRGREQYF. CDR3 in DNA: TGTGCCAGCAGCTTGAGCAGGGGGCGGGAGCAGTACTTC.

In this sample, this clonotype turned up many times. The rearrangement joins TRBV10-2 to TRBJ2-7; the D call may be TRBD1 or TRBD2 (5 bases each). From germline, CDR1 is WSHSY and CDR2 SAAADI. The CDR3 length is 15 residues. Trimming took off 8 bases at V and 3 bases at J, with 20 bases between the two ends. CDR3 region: CASQEPSGTFYEQYF. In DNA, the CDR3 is TGCGCCAGCCAAGAGCCCTCGGGGACCTTCTACGAGCAGTACTTC.

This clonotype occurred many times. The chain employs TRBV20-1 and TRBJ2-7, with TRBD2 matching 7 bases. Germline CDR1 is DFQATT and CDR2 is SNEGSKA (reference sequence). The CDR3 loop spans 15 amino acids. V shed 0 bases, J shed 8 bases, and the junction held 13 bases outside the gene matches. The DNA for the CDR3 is TGCAGTGCTAGAGACTCGGCGCGGGGGTTTGACCAGCAGTACGTC. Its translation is CSARDSARGFDQQYV.

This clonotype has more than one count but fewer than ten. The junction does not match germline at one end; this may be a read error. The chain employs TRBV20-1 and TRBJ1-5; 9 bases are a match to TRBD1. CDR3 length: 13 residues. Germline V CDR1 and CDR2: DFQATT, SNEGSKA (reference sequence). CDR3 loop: CSAAGTGPQPQHF. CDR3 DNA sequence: TGCAGTGCCGCCGGGACAGGGCCTCAGCCTCAGCATTTT.

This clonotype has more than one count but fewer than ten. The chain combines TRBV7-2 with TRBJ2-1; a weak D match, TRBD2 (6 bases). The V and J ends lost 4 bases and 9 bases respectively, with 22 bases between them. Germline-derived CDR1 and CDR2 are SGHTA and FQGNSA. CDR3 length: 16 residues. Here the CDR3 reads CASSWDPLGGLAEQFF. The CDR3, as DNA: TGTGCCAGCAGCTGGGATCCTCTCGGGGGTCTAGCTGAGCAGTTCTTC. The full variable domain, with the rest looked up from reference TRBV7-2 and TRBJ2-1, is GAGVSQSPSNKVTEKGKDVELRCDPISGHTALYWYRQSLGQGLEFLIYFQGNSAPDKSGLPSDRFSAERTGGSVSTLTIQRTQQEDSAVYLCASSWDPLGGLAEQFFGPGTRLTVL.

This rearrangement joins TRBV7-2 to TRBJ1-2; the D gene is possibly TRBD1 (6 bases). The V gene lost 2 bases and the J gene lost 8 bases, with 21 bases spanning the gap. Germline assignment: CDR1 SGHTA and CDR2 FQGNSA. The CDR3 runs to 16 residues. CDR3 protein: CASSLSRGGGGQGYTF. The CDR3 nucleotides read TGTGCCAGCAGCTTAAGCAGGGGCGGAGGTGGGCAGGGCTACACCTTC. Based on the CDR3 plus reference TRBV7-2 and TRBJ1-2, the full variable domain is GAGVSQSPSNKVTEKGKDVELRCDPISGHTALYWYRQSLGQGLEFLIYFQGNSAPDKSGLPSDRFSAERTGGSVSTLTIQRTQQEDSAVYLCASSLSRGGGGQGYTFGSGTRLTVV.

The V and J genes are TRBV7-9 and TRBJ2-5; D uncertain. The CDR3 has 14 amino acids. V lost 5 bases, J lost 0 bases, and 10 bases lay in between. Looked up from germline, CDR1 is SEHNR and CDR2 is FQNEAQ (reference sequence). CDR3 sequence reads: CASSLSGHQETQYF. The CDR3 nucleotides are TGTGCCAGCAGCCTAAGTGGGCACCAAGAGACCCAGTACTTC.

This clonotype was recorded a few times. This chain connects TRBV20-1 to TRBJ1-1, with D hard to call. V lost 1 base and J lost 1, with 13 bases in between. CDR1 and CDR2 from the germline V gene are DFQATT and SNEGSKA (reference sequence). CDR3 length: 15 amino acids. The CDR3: CSARALPGSNTEAFF. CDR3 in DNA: TGCAGTGCTAGAGCGCTTCCCGGATCGAACACTGAAGCTTTCTTT.

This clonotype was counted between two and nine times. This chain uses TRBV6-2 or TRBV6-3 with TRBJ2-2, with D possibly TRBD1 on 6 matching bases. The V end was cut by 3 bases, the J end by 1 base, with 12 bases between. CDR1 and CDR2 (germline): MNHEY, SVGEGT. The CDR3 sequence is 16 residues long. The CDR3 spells CASSYTPTGNTGELFF. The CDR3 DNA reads TGTGCCAGCAGTTATACTCCGACAGGGAACACCGGGGAGCTGTTTTTT.

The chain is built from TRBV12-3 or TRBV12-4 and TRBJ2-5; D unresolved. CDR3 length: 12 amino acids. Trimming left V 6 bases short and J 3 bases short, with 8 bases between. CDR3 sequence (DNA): TGTGCCAGCAGCACTATCAAAGAGACCCAGTACTTC. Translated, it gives CASSTIKETQYF.

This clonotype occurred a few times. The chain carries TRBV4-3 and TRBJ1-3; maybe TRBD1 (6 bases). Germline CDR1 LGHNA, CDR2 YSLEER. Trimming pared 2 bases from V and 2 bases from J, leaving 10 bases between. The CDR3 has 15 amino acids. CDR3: CASSQFSGAGNTIYF. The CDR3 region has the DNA TGCGCCAGCAGCCAATTCTCAGGGGCTGGAAACACCATATATTTT.

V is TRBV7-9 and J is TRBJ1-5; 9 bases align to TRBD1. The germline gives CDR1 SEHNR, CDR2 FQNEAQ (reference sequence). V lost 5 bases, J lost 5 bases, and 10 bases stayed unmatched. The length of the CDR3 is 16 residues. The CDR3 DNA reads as TGTGCCAGCAGCCCGACCGGGACAGGGCTGGATCAGCCCCAGCATTTT. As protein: CASSPTGTGLDQPQHF. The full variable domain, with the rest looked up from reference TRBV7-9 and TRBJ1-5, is DTGVSQNPRHKITKRGQNVTFRCDPISEHNRLYWYRQTLGQGPEFLTYFQNEAQLEKSRLLSDRFSAERPKGSFSTLEIQRTEQGDSAMYLCASSPTGTGLDQPQHFGDGTRLSIL.

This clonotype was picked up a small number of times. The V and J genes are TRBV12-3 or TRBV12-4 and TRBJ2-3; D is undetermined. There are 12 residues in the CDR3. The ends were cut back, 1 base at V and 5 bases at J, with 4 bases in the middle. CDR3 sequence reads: CASSLGIDTQYF. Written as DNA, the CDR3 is TGTGCCAGCAGTTTAGGCATAGATACGCAGTATTTT.